The clone carrying this T cell receptor beta chain was detected ten times or more. This sample was included in a study of T-cell reconstitution after alpha-beta-depleted transplantation in children. Preparing the TCRbeta library involved the use of unique molecular identifiers. Each CDR3 protein gets one entry after TCRdb re-called the PCR reads with MiXCR. The table shows about 190,000 distinct CDR3 sequences, with about 6.4% occurring only once. This specimen was PBMCs from the stem cell graft donor, taken from the stem cell graft. The sequence was collected from a human donor who donated a stem cell graft to a child with Wiskott-Aldrich syndrome.

Here the CDR3 DNA reads TGCGCCAGCAGCTCAACGGGGGGGACCTACGAGCAGTACTTC. Its translation is CASSSTGGTYEQYF. The V call is TRBV5-1, the J call TRBJ2-7; 8 bases agree with TRBD2. Germline CDR1 and CDR2: SGHRS and YFSETQ. Germline trimming cut 3 bases from V and 2 bases from J; bases unmatched to any gene: 4. This CDR3 is built from 14 residues.